This TCR beta chain was recorded in a study of early T cells in non-severe SARS-CoV-2 infection. This clonotype was found a few times. The CDR3 contains 13 residues. The germline V gene encodes CDR1 SGHDN and CDR2 FVKESK. The germline V and J ends were trimmed by 0 bases and 5 bases, with 7 bases remaining between them. TCRdb recomputed calls from the 5' RACE reads with MiXCR, one row per CDR3 protein. The data contain 35,000 to 40,000 distinct CDR3 sequences, 9.9% of them singletons. The sequence derives from an adult who was a healthcare worker with PCR-confirmed SARS-CoV-2 infection or an uninfected control (not recorded which). The rearrangement uses TRBV14 and TRBJ1-2; D is unclear. Sequenced input: whole blood. The CDR3 region is CASSQDYSYGYTF. DNA of the CDR3: TGTGCCAGCAGCCAAGATTACTCGTATGGCTACACCTTC. Full variable domain (outside the CDR3, taken from reference TRBV14 and TRBJ1-2): EAGVTQFPSHSVIEKGQTVTLRCDPISGHDNLYWYRRVMGKEIKFLLHFVKESKQDESGMPNNRFLAERTGGTYSTLKVQPAELEDSGVYFCASSQDYSYGYTFGSGTRLTVV.